This T cell receptor (beta chain) was identified during a study of T cell repertoires in cytomegalovirus infection (dated by TCRdb to between 2018 and 2020). A note on the overall study: The peptide stimulations were aimed at well-studied HLA-B-restricted epitopes as well as recently identified HLA-C-restricted CMV epitopes, whose presentation resists viral immunomodulation. Donor HLA type was relevant to the analysis, because carriage of CMV infection together with the matching HLA type was indicated by public TCR beta signatures.

Reading from cysteine to phenylalanine, the CDR3 counts 14 amino acids. Kept here is only the CDR3 DNA, which spans 42 bases and is read in frame from base 1. Trimming takes 6 bases from V and 3 bases from J, and the germline ends sit 14 bases apart. CDR1 ENHRY and CDR2 SYGVKD are derived from the germline V gene. Reading the label with the study, this specimen's treatment or condition is: in vitro stimulation with specific CMV peptide epitopes to enrich CMV-specific T cells. In regard to this clonotype: Its antigen is still unknown. No much larger clone is present one base from it, and per-base qualities are unavailable.

Sequencing took place on an Illumina HiSeq 1500. TCRdb applied fastp at Q25 and MiXCR to the public reads, then kept only in-frame beta chains. Records with the same CDR3 protein are collapsed into one entry carrying the most frequent genes and DNA. This sample has roughly 990,000 distinct CDR3 sequences in its table, and approximately 31% of those were observed once. The ten top clones hold roughly an eighth of the sample. Study-wide findings and limitations: In the ex vivo response, HLA-C-restricted CMV-specific TCR beta clonotypes were dominant, and in two of eight donors the single most frequent clonotype came from this HLA-C-restricted group. Carriers of CMV infection plus the relevant HLA type were discriminated by the cumulative frequency of public TCR beta family members in the study cohort and in an independent 352-donor cohort.

The sequences come from cultured CD8+ T cells from PBMCs, collected from culture after CMV antigen stimulation. The origin of this receptor is a human donor in good health (CMV status not recorded). Some clones in this sample may be carry-over from other donors' samples. The chain is assembled from TRBV10-3 and TRBJ1-1, and TRBD1 may be the D gene, going by 6 matching bases. The CDR3 amino acid sequence is: CAIRGNREYTEAFF. The DNA sequence is TGTGCCATCAGGGGGAACAGGGAGTACACTGAAGCTTTCTTT.